Listed below are T cell receptor beta chains from one sample, sequenced in a study of cytomegalovirus exposure and HLA in healthy donors. The assay was immunoSEQ multiplex PCR, and TCRdb's table has in-frame clones only and misses some. The data contain 140,000 to 150,000 clones, less than 10% of them seen just once; the ten biggest clones take up roughly 2%. Sequencing used PBMCs. The receptors shown here come from a man aged 50-59 years in good health and CMV-seronegative. The CDR3 runs from the conserved cysteine through the conserved F or W. A D gene is named only where the DNA matches it firmly. The size of a clone is reported for some rows only, either as once, few or many, or as a class for expanded clones.

d_gene: NA
abundance: few
j_gene: TRBJ1-3
v_gene: TRBV19
CDR3aa: CASSIVPGRGNTIYF
CDR3nt: TGTGCCAGTAGTATAGTTCCAGGTCGTGGAAACACCATATATTTT

d_gene: NA
abundance: NA
j_gene: TRBJ1-3
v_gene: TRBV19
CDR3aa: CASSLPQVSGNTIYF
CDR3nt: TGTGCCAGTAGCCTACCACAGGTTTCTGGAAACACCATATATTTT

d_gene: TRBD1
abundance: NA
j_gene: TRBJ1-2
v_gene: TRBV6-6
CDR3aa: CASSLGQGPGGYTF
CDR3nt: TGTGCCAGCAGCTTGGGACAGGGGCCTGGAGGCTACACCTTC

d_gene: TRBD1
abundance: few
j_gene: TRBJ1-4
v_gene: TRBV2
CDR3aa: CASSPQGGANEKLFF
CDR3nt: TGTGCCAGCAGTCCACAGGGGGGGGCTAATGAAAAACTGTTTTTT

d_gene: TRBD1
abundance: NA
j_gene: TRBJ1-2
v_gene: TRBV25-1
CDR3aa: CASISPGQGTSGYTF
CDR3nt: TGTGCCAGCATTAGTCCGGGACAGGGGACGAGTGGCTACACCTTC

d_gene: TRBD2
abundance: NA
j_gene: TRBJ2-3
v_gene: TRBV30
CDR3aa: CAWNRGLAGGQGTQYF
CDR3nt: TGTGCCTGGAACCGGGGGCTAGCGGGGGGGCAAGGTACGCAGTATTTT

d_gene: TRBD1
abundance: NA
j_gene: TRBJ2-7
v_gene: TRBV6-1
CDR3aa: CASRDFGTGTDEQYF
CDR3nt: TGTGCCAGCAGGGATTTTGGGACAGGGACGGACGAGCAGTACTTC

d_gene: TRBD1
abundance: few
j_gene: TRBJ1-5
v_gene: TRBV19
CDR3aa: CASSKDPGTEVGQPQHF
CDR3nt: TGTGCCAGTTCGAAGGACCCCGGGACAGAAGTTGGTCAGCCCCAGCATTTT

d_gene: NA
abundance: few
j_gene: TRBJ2-1
v_gene: TRBV30
CDR3aa: CAWKGGAYNEQFF
CDR3nt: TGTGCCTGGAAGGGGGGGGCCTACAATGAGCAGTTCTTC

d_gene: NA
abundance: NA
j_gene: TRBJ1-2
v_gene: TRBV27
CDR3aa: CASSLNRPGGGYTF
CDR3nt: TGTGCCAGCAGTTTAAACAGGCCCGGTGGTGGCTACACCTTC

d_gene: TRBD1
abundance: NA
j_gene: TRBJ1-4
v_gene: TRBV28
CDR3aa: CASSSNRQGTGLNEKLFF
CDR3nt: TGTGCCAGCAGTTCGAATAGACAGGGGACCGGTCTAAATGAAAAACTGTTTTTT

d_gene: TRBD1
abundance: few
j_gene: TRBJ2-7
v_gene: TRBV6-1
CDR3aa: CASSLRDRDEQYF
CDR3nt: TGTGCCAGCAGCCTCCGGGACAGGGACGAGCAGTACTTC

d_gene: NA
abundance: few
j_gene: TRBJ2-5
v_gene: TRBV6-5
CDR3aa: CASSYARQETQYF
CDR3nt: TGTGCCAGCAGTTACGCTAGACAAGAGACCCAGTACTTC

d_gene: TRBD2
abundance: few
j_gene: TRBJ2-1
v_gene: TRBV2
CDR3aa: CASSVVGLAGGARDNEQFF
CDR3nt: TGTGCCAGCAGTGTCGTGGGACTAGCGGGAGGGGCACGGGACAATGAGCAGTTCTTC

d_gene: NA
abundance: few
j_gene: TRBJ1-2
v_gene: TRBV28
CDR3aa: CASSFGGGPGYTF
CDR3nt: TGTGCCAGCAGTTTTGGGGGGGGCCCCGGCTACACCTTC

d_gene: TRBD2
abundance: NA
j_gene: TRBJ2-7
v_gene: TRBV6-5
CDR3aa: CASSYDGRAAYEQYF
CDR3nt: TGTGCCAGCAGTTACGACGGGAGGGCCGCCTACGAGCAGTACTTC

d_gene: TRBD1
abundance: few
j_gene: TRBJ1-2
v_gene: TRBV5-1
CDR3aa: CASSSKPGQGDGYTF
CDR3nt: TGCGCCAGCAGCTCAAAACCGGGACAGGGTGATGGCTACACCTTC

d_gene: TRBD2
abundance: few
j_gene: TRBJ2-5
v_gene: TRBV6-4
CDR3aa: CASSVSSGVGETQYF
CDR3nt: TGTGCCAGCAGTGTTTCGAGCGGGGTAGGGGAGACCCAGTACTTC

d_gene: NA
abundance: NA
j_gene: TRBJ2-5
v_gene: TRBV11-2
CDR3aa: CASTTYRMGRGNNQETQYF
CDR3nt: TGTGCCAGCACTACCTATAGGATGGGACGCGGGAACAATCAAGAGACCCAGTACTTC

d_gene: NA
abundance: NA
j_gene: TRBJ1-1
v_gene: TRBV7-3
CDR3aa: CASSRTMGRPGRNTEAFF
CDR3nt: TGTGCCAGCAGCCGCACTATGGGCCGTCCAGGGCGGAACACTGAAGCTTTCTTT

d_gene: NA
abundance: few
j_gene: TRBJ2-5
v_gene: TRBV14
CDR3aa: CASSRGLAETQYF
CDR3nt: TGTGCCAGCAGCCGGGGGCTAGCAGAGACCCAGTACTTC

d_gene: TRBD1
abundance: NA
j_gene: TRBJ1-2
v_gene: TRBV5-1
CDR3aa: CASSGWDREGANYGYTF
CDR3nt: TGCGCCAGCAGCGGATGGGACAGGGAGGGGGCTAACTATGGCTACACCTTC

d_gene: NA
abundance: NA
j_gene: TRBJ1-1
v_gene: TRBV6-5
CDR3aa: CASSKWGGITEAFF
CDR3nt: TGTGCCAGCAGTAAGTGGGGGGGGATCACTGAAGCTTTCTTT

d_gene: NA
abundance: few
j_gene: TRBJ1-5
v_gene: TRBV5-5
CDR3aa: CASSRGWQGSNQPQHF
CDR3nt: TGTGCCAGCAGCCGGGGCTGGCAGGGGAGCAATCAGCCCCAGCATTTT

d_gene: TRBD2
abundance: few
j_gene: TRBJ2-1
v_gene: TRBV6-5
CDR3aa: CASSYAGGRYNEQFF
CDR3nt: TGTGCCAGCAGTTACGCGGGGGGCCGCTACAATGAGCAGTTCTTC

d_gene: TRBD2
abundance: NA
j_gene: TRBJ2-5
v_gene: TRBV30
CDR3aa: CAWGPGSGVRGETQYF
CDR3nt: TGTGCCTGGGGCCCGGGTAGCGGGGTAAGAGGAGAGACCCAGTACTTC

d_gene: TRBD1
abundance: few
j_gene: TRBJ1-5
v_gene: TRBV11-3
CDR3aa: CASSEPGQGIDRSYQPQHF
CDR3nt: TGTGCCAGCAGCGAACCGGGACAGGGGATCGACCGGAGTTATCAGCCCCAGCATTTT

d_gene: NA
abundance: NA
j_gene: TRBJ2-5
v_gene: TRBV28
CDR3aa: CASRPSWGDESVETQYF
CDR3nt: TGTGCCAGCAGACCATCCTGGGGGGACGAAAGTGTTGAGACCCAGTACTTC

d_gene: TRBD1
abundance: few
j_gene: TRBJ1-5
v_gene: TRBV28
CDR3aa: CASRIGRDRGPDQPQHF
CDR3nt: TGTGCCAGCAGAATTGGAAGGGACAGGGGGCCGGATCAGCCCCAGCATTTT

d_gene: NA
abundance: NA
j_gene: TRBJ2-1
v_gene: TRBV6-5
CDR3aa: CASRAGLSTGDEQFF
CDR3nt: TGTGCCAGCAGGGCCGGGCTCTCGACCGGGGATGAGCAGTTCTTC

d_gene: NA
abundance: few
j_gene: TRBJ2-1
v_gene: TRBV7-2
CDR3aa: CASSLGTHTNEQFF
CDR3nt: TGTGCCAGCAGCTTGGGGACTCATACTAATGAGCAGTTCTTC

d_gene: NA
abundance: NA
j_gene: TRBJ2-7
v_gene: TRBV6-5
CDR3aa: CASSYSGGQNYEQYF
CDR3nt: TGTGCCAGCAGTTACTCGGGGGGACAGAACTACGAGCAGTACTTC

d_gene: TRBD2
abundance: NA
j_gene: TRBJ2-5
v_gene: TRBV23-1
CDR3aa: CASSQSRLAGGHETQYF
CDR3nt: TGCGCCAGCAGTCAATCGAGACTAGCGGGAGGCCACGAGACCCAGTACTTC

d_gene: NA
abundance: NA
j_gene: TRBJ2-7
v_gene: TRBV7-9
CDR3aa: CASSSGGFGGREQYF
CDR3nt: TGTGCCAGCAGCTCCGGAGGGTTCGGGGGTCGCGAGCAGTACTTC

d_gene: TRBD2
abundance: NA
j_gene: TRBJ2-3
v_gene: TRBV6-1
CDR3aa: CASSALAGLGTDTQYF
CDR3nt: TGTGCCAGCAGTGCACTAGCGGGCCTGGGCACAGATACGCAGTATTTT

d_gene: NA
abundance: few
j_gene: TRBJ2-5
v_gene: TRBV25-1
CDR3aa: CASSDSLQETQYF
CDR3nt: TGTGCCAGCAGTGACAGTTTGCAAGAGACCCAGTACTTC

d_gene: TRBD2
abundance: few
j_gene: TRBJ2-7
v_gene: TRBV5-1
CDR3aa: CASSWGRGTGEQYF
CDR3nt: TGCGCCAGCAGCTGGGGGAGGGGTACGGGCGAGCAGTACTTC

d_gene: TRBD2
abundance: few
j_gene: TRBJ2-2
v_gene: TRBV7-6
CDR3aa: CASSSRAGGIGELFF
CDR3nt: TGTGCCAGCAGCTCGAGGGCGGGAGGGATCGGGGAGCTGTTTTTT

d_gene: TRBD1
abundance: few
j_gene: TRBJ1-2
v_gene: TRBV28
CDR3aa: CAIDPTGGQGERVGGYTF
CDR3nt: TGTGCCATCGATCCAACCGGGGGACAGGGGGAGCGAGTTGGTGGCTACACCTTC

d_gene: TRBD2
abundance: NA
j_gene: TRBJ2-5
v_gene: TRBV11-2
CDR3aa: CASSLVRTSGSRQETQYF
CDR3nt: TGTGCCAGCAGCTTAGTCCGGACTAGCGGGAGTCGGCAGGAGACCCAGTACTTC

d_gene: TRBD2
abundance: few
j_gene: TRBJ2-1
v_gene: TRBV28
CDR3aa: CASRPGLAGVEQFF
CDR3nt: TGTGCCAGCAGGCCGGGACTAGCGGGAGTCGAGCAGTTCTTC

d_gene: NA
abundance: NA
j_gene: TRBJ1-1
v_gene: TRBV5-1
CDR3aa: CASSFEGSTEAFF
CDR3nt: TGCGCCAGCAGCTTTGAAGGGAGCACTGAAGCTTTCTTT

d_gene: NA
abundance: NA
j_gene: TRBJ2-1
v_gene: TRBV6-1
CDR3aa: CASPDRTTNNEQFF
CDR3nt: TGTGCCAGCCCTGACAGGACGACCAACAATGAGCAGTTCTTC

d_gene: TRBD2
abundance: few
j_gene: TRBJ2-3
v_gene: TRBV9
CDR3aa: CASSVRAGGRGTDTQYF
CDR3nt: TGTGCCAGCAGCGTAAGAGCGGGAGGGAGGGGCACAGATACGCAGTATTTT